Listed here are 7 T cell receptor beta chains from one sample, sequenced in a study of shared clonotypes between healthy human individuals (dated by TCRdb to 2020 to 2021). Libraries were built with the immunoSEQ multiplex PCR assay. The table was pulled from immuneACCESS by TCRdb, which kept in-frame rearrangements only. Such tables lose some clones; where checked, under half of the loss comes from unresolved V genes, and the rest has no known cause. Counted in this sample were around 980,000 clones; about 80% of them appeared once. The ten largest clones take up 0.55% to 0.7% of the sample. The sequencing input was memory CD4+ T cells from PBMCs. This sample's cell subset or site label indicates: CD45RA-negative fraction. These receptors came from a man aged 18 to 29 in good health. Some clones in this sample may be carry-over from other donors' samples.

This sequence joins TRBV7-8 and TRBJ1-2; tentatively, D is TRBD1 (6 bases). CDR1 is SGHVS, CDR2 FQNEAQ, per germline. The CDR3 contains 17 residues. The V gene lost 5 bases and the J gene lost 1 base, with 20 bases spanning the gap. The chain's CDR3 is CASSLRIRTDYNYGYTF. For the CDR3, the DNA is TGTGCCAGCAGCCTAAGAATTAGGACAGATTATAACTATGGCTACACCTTC.

This chain uses TRBV28 with TRBJ1-1; no firm D call. Germline V gene lookup returns CDR1 MDHEN and CDR2 SYDVKM. The CDR3 runs to 13 residues. Trimming shortened V by 6 bases and J by 0 bases, and 8 bases separated the two germline ends. In DNA form, the CDR3 reads TGTGCCAGCAGGAATAGCTTGAACACTGAAGCTTTCTTT. It encodes CASRNSLNTEAFF.

This clone appeared a few times. The chain couples TRBV27 to TRBJ1-1, with 7 bases lining up with TRBD1. The J segment lost 0 bases and the V segment lost 6 bases, leaving 13 bases of the junction unmatched. This CDR3 comprises 17 residues. Germline loops: CDR1 MNHEY, CDR2 SMNVEV (reference sequence). The CDR3 region has the DNA TGTGCCAGCAGCTTACGGGGGACAGCGGATATGAACACTGAAGCTTTCTTT. Translating gives CASSLRGTADMNTEAFF.

Here the CDR3 reads CASSYGQGANYGYTF. The CDR3 nucleotides are TGCGCCAGCAGCTACGGACAGGGGGCAAACTATGGCTACACCTTC. This sequence joins TRBV5-1 and TRBJ1-2, with 11 bases identical to TRBD1. The CDR3 spans 15 residues. The V gene's germline CDR1 is SGHRS and CDR2 YFSETQ. V lost 3 bases and J lost 2; bases outside the gene matches: 3. Looking up the rest from reference TRBV5-1 and TRBJ1-2 gives the full variable domain: KAGVTQTPRYLIKTRGQQVTLSCSPISGHRSVSWYQQTPGQGLQFLFEYFSETQRNKGNFPGRFSGRQFSNSRSEMNVSTLELGDSALYLCASSYGQGANYGYTFGSGTRLTVV.

This clone was found many times. The V and J genes are TRBV30 and TRBJ1-5; D remains ambiguous. The CDR3 runs 12 residues. V was clipped by 4 bases and J by 9 bases, with 13 bases between them. Germline lookup yields CDR1 GTSNPN and CDR2 SVGIG (reference sequence). This CDR3 is CAWKRSDGPQHF. In DNA, the CDR3 is TGTGCCTGGAAAAGGAGCGATGGGCCCCAGCATTTT.

CDR3 amino acids: CASSLGQLSGANVLTF. CDR3 bases: TGCGCCAGCAGCTTGGGGCAACTCTCTGGGGCCAACGTCCTGACTTTC. The chain recombines TRBV5-1 with TRBJ2-6; D is unresolved. Germline CDR1 SGHRS, CDR2 YFSETQ. The CDR3 has 16 residues. V lost 0 bases to trimming and J lost 0 bases, with 7 bases between them.

As for this clone: A much larger clonotype is one base distant, so this may be a read error. The conserved phenylalanine or tryptophan is not found at the CDR3 terminus, so this likely reflects a read error. As DNA, the CDR3 is TGCAGCGTACAAAGCGATACGTACGAGCAGTACCTC. This sequence encodes CSVQSDTYEQYL. The chain carries TRBV29-1 and TRBJ2-7; the D is unclear. The CDR3 runs 12 residues. Trimming stripped 6 bases from V and 4 bases from J, with 13 bases between. CDR1 SQVTM and CDR2 ANQGSEA come from the germline V gene.